These 24 T cell receptor beta chains originate from one sample sequenced in a study of shared clonotypes between healthy human individuals (dated by TCRdb to 2019 to 2021). The method behind the library was the immunoSEQ multiplex PCR assay. Entries here come from immuneACCESS through TCRdb and include only in-frame sequences with V and J called. Some clones fail to appear in such tables; in the studies checked, an unresolved V gene covers under half of the shortfall, and the cause of the remainder is unknown. The sample data list 450,000 to 700,000 clones, and about 95% of these were observed just once. 0.11% of the sample comes from the top ten. For the CD8 naive samples, CD45RO-negative cells were positively selected for CCR7, yielding a CD45RA+CCR7+ population from which TemRA cells were excluded. What was sequenced was naive CD8+ T cells sorted from blood. The meaning of the sample's cell subset or site label: CD45RA+CCR7+. The receptors originated from a woman aged 25-40 years in good health.

The chain uses TRBV9 and TRBJ2-3; D possibly uses TRBD1 or TRBD2 (6 bases each). Germline-derived CDR1 and CDR2 are SGDLS and YYNGEE. The CDR3 totals 14 residues. V shed 3 bases and J shed 4 bases, with 12 bases lying between them. This CDR3 is CASSGGAVSDTQYF. The CDR3 DNA follows: TGTGCCAGCAGCGGGGGGGCAGTTTCAGATACGCAGTATTTT.

This CDR3 reads CASSLAGVGSGANVLTF. The CDR3 region has the DNA TGTGCCAGCAGCTTAGCGGGGGTCGGGTCTGGGGCCAACGTCCTGACTTTC. The chain employs TRBV7-9 and TRBJ2-6; D could derive from TRBD1 or TRBD2 (5 bases each). Trimming cost V 0 bases and J 1 base, with 10 bases left between them. This CDR3 contains 17 residues. Germline V lookup: CDR1 SEHNR, CDR2 FQNEAQ (reference sequence).

The chain couples TRBV13 to TRBJ2-7; possibly TRBD2 for D (7 bases). Germline V gene sequence: CDR1 PRHDT, CDR2 FYEKMQ (reference sequence). The CDR3 has 14 residues. Trimming took off 1 base at V and 6 bases at J, with 13 bases between the two ends. This CDR3 reads CASSLEHGGLEQYF. The CDR3 coding sequence is TGTGCCAGCAGCTTAGAACACGGGGGGCTCGAGCAGTACTTC.

J is TRBJ2-7 and V is TRBV27; tentatively, D is TRBD2 (6 bases). CDR3 length: 14 amino acids. V shed 4 bases and J shed 3 bases, with 13 bases lying between them. The germline V gene encodes CDR1 MNHEY and CDR2 SMNVEV (reference sequence). This CDR3 reads CASSWGGGIYEQYF. In DNA form, the CDR3 reads TGTGCCAGCAGTTGGGGAGGAGGGATCTACGAGCAGTACTTC.

The chain employs TRBV28 and TRBJ1-1; 9 nucleotides align to TRBD1. The germline gives CDR1 MDHEN, CDR2 SYDVKM. J was trimmed by 5 bases and V by 5 bases; bases with no gene match: 3. The length of the CDR3 is 13 residues. CDR3 DNA: TGTGCCAGCAGTATTGGACAGGGGACTGAAGCTTTCTTT. Residues: CASSIGQGTEAFF.

V is TRBV28 and J is TRBJ2-5, with D perhaps matching TRBD2 (7 bases). Trimming removed 5 bases at V and 2 bases at J, with 12 bases between. The CDR3 contains 14 residues. Per germline, CDR1 MDHEN and CDR2 SYDVKM. In nucleotides, the CDR3 is TGTGCCAGCAGTCCCGGGGGGCGGCAAGAGACCCAGTACTTC. Its translation: CASSPGGRQETQYF.

In its sample, this clone was seen once. This sequence joins TRBV25-1 and TRBJ1-4; no clear D gene. Per germline, CDR1 MGHDK and CDR2 SYGVNS. V shed 3 bases and J shed 0 bases, with 11 bases lying between them. This CDR3 spans 16 amino acids. This chain's CDR3 is CASSDFTLATNEKLFF. For the CDR3, the DNA is TGTGCCAGCAGTGACTTTACCCTTGCAACTAATGAAAAACTGTTTTTT. Full variable domain (missing parts from reference TRBV25-1 and TRBJ1-4): EADIYQTPRYLVIGTGKKITLECSQTMGHDKMYWYQQDPGMELHLIHYSYGVNSTEKGDLSSESTVSRIRTEHFPLTLESARPSHTSQYLCASSDFTLATNEKLFFGSGTQLSVL.

The CDR3 is CASRSGTSANEQFF. Written as DNA, the CDR3 is TGTGCCAGCAGATCCGGGACTAGCGCCAATGAGCAGTTCTTC. J is TRBJ2-1 and V is TRBV6-1; 10 nucleotides agree with TRBD2. The CDR3 length is 14 residues. In germline, CDR1 is MNHNS, CDR2 SASEGT. V dropped 6 bases and J dropped 6; count of bases not matched to a gene: 5.

CDR3 sequence: CASSEDQTNEQYF. The DNA for the CDR3 is TGCGCCAGCAGTGAGGACCAAACGAACGAGCAGTACTTC. J is TRBJ2-7 and V is TRBV10-2; D unresolved. CDR1 is WSHSY, CDR2 SAAADI, per germline. V gave up 2 bases and J gave up 5 bases, with 10 bases separating them. The CDR3 length is 13 residues.

CDR3 region: CASSQGITDTQYF. DNA for the CDR3: TGCGCCAGCAGCCAAGGTATCACAGATACGCAGTATTTT. The gene calls are TRBV4-1 and TRBJ2-3; no clear D gene. The V end lost 1 base, the J end lost 2 bases, and 4 bases lay between the germline ends. The CDR3 consists of 13 residues. Germline V gives CDR1 MGHRA, CDR2 YSYEKL.

The chain carries TRBV2 and TRBJ2-7; no reliable D call. The germline V gene encodes CDR1 SNHLY and CDR2 FYNNEI. Trimming took off 3 bases at V and 7 bases at J, with 10 bases between the two ends. The CDR3 covers 12 residues. CDR3 DNA: TGTGCCAGCAGTGACGCGAGGTGGGAGCAGTACTTC. Protein: CASSDARWEQYF.

V usage is TRBV10-3 and J usage is TRBJ2-1; D perhaps matches TRBD2 (6 bases). Trimming took off 6 bases at V and 4 bases at J, with 13 bases between the two ends. Germline lookup yields CDR1 ENHRY and CDR2 SYGVKD. CDR3 length equals 14 residues. DNA for the CDR3: TGTGCCATCAGGCTAGCGTCGGATTACAATGAGCAGTTCTTC. Its translation is CAIRLASDYNEQFF.

The chain employs TRBV7-8 and TRBJ2-3, with 13 positions matching TRBD2. Germline trimming cut 4 bases from V and 6 bases from J; bases unmatched to any gene: 7. Germline loops: CDR1 SGHVS, CDR2 FQNEAQ. This CDR3 has 16 residues. CDR3 DNA: TGTGCCAGCAGCTCAGACTGGACTAGCGGGAGTGATACGCAGTATTTT. This codes for CASSSDWTSGSDTQYF.

The chain combines TRBV28 with TRBJ2-1; TRBD2 matches at 12 bases. J lost 7 bases, V lost 6 bases, and 19 bases had no gene match. Germline V gene data show CDR1 as MDHEN and CDR2 as SYDVKM. This CDR3 has 19 residues. The CDR3: CASSPMRLTLAGGGNEQFF. In DNA form, the CDR3 reads TGTGCCAGCAGCCCCATGCGCTTGACGCTAGCGGGAGGGGGGAATGAGCAGTTCTTC.

This chain connects TRBV9 to TRBJ2-1, with D uncertain. The V end was cut by 0 bases, the J end by 0 bases, with 10 bases between. Per the germline V gene, CDR1 is SGDLS and CDR2 is YYNGEE. There are 16 residues in the CDR3. The CDR3 DNA is TGTGCCAGCAGCGTAGGGGCCGTTAGCTCCTACAATGAGCAGTTCTTC. Protein: CASSVGAVSSYNEQFF. The full variable domain, in which reference TRBV9 and TRBJ2-1 provide the parts outside the CDR3, is DSGVTQTPKHLITATGQRVTLRCSPRSGDLSVYWYQQSLDQGLQFLIQYYNGEERAKGNILERFSAQQFPDLHSELNLSSLELGDSALYFCASSVGAVSSYNEQFFGPGTRLTVL.

The rearrangement links TRBV4-1 to TRBJ1-2; D remains ambiguous. V lost 3 bases, J lost 2 bases, and 7 bases lay in between. The CDR3 totals 13 residues. Germline CDR1 and CDR2: MGHRA and YSYEKL. CDR3 region: CASSHGRNYGYTF. CDR3 nucleotides: TGCGCCAGCAGCCATGGACGGAACTATGGCTACACCTTC.

The chain recombines TRBV5-6 with TRBJ2-1, with 16 bases matching TRBD2. V dropped 4 bases and J dropped 13; count of bases not matched to a gene: 5. Germline loops: CDR1 SGHDT, CDR2 YYEEEE. CDR3 length: 14 amino acids. The CDR3 coding sequence is TGTGCCAGCAGCCTGGGACTAGCGGGAGGGCCCCAGTTCTTC. Translating it yields CASSLGLAGGPQFF.

The chain links TRBV5-6 to TRBJ2-3, with 7 bases identical to TRBD2. Trimming took 6 bases from V and 1 from J; bases not matched to a gene: 11. Germline V gene data show CDR1 as SGHDT and CDR2 as YYEEEE. The CDR3 has 16 residues. CDR3 sequence reads: CASTGLDGGRTDTQYF. The CDR3 bases are TGTGCCAGCACCGGACTAGACGGGGGTCGCACAGATACGCAGTATTTT.

This clone showed up just once. J is TRBJ2-1 and V is TRBV27; 7 nucleotides agree with TRBD1. Germline lookup yields CDR1 MNHEY and CDR2 SMNVEV (reference sequence). This CDR3 is built from 13 residues. V was clipped by 6 bases and J by 8 bases; unmatched bases: 7. The DNA of the CDR3 is TGTGCCAGCAGCTTGGGACAGATCGATGAGCAGTTCTTC. Protein: CASSLGQIDEQFF.

This clone appeared a single time. J is TRBJ1-1 and V is TRBV11-2; D might be TRBD1 (5 bases). The germline V and J ends were trimmed by 4 bases and 5 bases, with 11 bases remaining between them. The CDR3 sequence is 13 residues long. CDR1 and CDR2 (germline): SGHAT, FQNNGV. The CDR3 DNA sequence: TGTGCCAGCAGCTCGGGGCCGGGAACTGAAGCTTTCTTT. Its protein product is CASSSGPGTEAFF.

The chain joins TRBV11-2 to TRBJ2-7, with 9 bases matching TRBD1. Germline CDR1 reads SGHAT; CDR2 reads FQNNGV. V shed 3 bases, J shed 6 bases, and the junction held 3 bases outside the gene matches. The CDR3 is made up of 13 amino acids. CDR3 residues: CASSFGTGFEQYF. The CDR3 nucleotides read TGTGCCAGCAGCTTCGGGACAGGGTTCGAGCAGTACTTC.

The V and J genes are TRBV10-3 and TRBJ2-7; 9 bases line up with TRBD2. Germline lookup yields CDR1 ENHRY and CDR2 SYGVKD. This CDR3 contains 13 residues. After removal of 9 bases from V and 0 bases from J, the junction contained 3 bases not matched to a gene. DNA for the CDR3: TGTGCCATAAATAGCGGGAGCTCCTACGAGCAGTACTTC. It translates to CAINSGSSYEQYF.

The V gene is TRBV5-8, the J gene TRBJ2-1, with 7 bases aligning to TRBD2. The V gene end was trimmed by 0 bases and the J gene end by 5 bases; junction bases not matched to a gene: 5. Germline CDR1 is SGHTS and CDR2 is YDEGEE. The CDR3 runs 15 residues. CDR3 DNA: TGTGCCAGCAGCTTGGAAGGCGGGAGAAACAATGAGCAGTTCTTC. Translated, it gives CASSLEGGRNNEQFF.

The J gene is TRBJ2-3, the V gene TRBV7-8; D not resolved. The V and J ends lost 5 bases and 1 base respectively, with 4 bases between them. This CDR3 has 12 amino acids. Germline V gives CDR1 SGHVS, CDR2 FQNEAQ. CDR3 in DNA: TGTGCCAGCAGCCCCGGCACAGATACGCAGTATTTT. Translated: CASSPGTDTQYF.